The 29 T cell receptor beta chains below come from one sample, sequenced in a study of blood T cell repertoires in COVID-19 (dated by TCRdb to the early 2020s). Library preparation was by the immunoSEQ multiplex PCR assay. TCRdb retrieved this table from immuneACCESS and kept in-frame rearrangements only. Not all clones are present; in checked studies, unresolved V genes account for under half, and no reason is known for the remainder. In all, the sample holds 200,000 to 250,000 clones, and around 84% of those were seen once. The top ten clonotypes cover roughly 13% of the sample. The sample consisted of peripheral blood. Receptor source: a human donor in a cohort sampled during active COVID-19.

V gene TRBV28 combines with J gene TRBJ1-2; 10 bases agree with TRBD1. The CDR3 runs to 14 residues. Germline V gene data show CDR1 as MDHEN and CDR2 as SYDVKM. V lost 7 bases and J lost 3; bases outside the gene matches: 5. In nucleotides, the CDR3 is TGTGCCAGCACCCGGACAGGGGGGTACTATGGCTACACCTTC. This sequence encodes CASTRTGGYYGYTF.

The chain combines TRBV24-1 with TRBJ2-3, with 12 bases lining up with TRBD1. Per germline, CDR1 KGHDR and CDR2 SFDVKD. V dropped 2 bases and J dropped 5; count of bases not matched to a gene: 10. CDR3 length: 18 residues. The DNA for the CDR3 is TGTGCCACCAGTGATTCCCGGGACAGGGGGCTTTGTAGAGATACGCAGTATTTT. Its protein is CATSDSRDRGLCRDTQYF.

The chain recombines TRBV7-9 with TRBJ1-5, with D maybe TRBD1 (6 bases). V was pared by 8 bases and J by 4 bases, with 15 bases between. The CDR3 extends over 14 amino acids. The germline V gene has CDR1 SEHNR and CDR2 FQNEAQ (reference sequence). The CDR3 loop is CASSMGGMNQPQHF. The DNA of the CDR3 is TGTGCCAGCTCGATGGGGGGCATGAATCAGCCCCAGCATTTT.

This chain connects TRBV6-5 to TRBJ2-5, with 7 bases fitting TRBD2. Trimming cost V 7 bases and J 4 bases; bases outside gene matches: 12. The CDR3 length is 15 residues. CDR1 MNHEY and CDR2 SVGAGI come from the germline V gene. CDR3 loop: CASTEIGRVRETQYF. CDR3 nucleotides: TGTGCCAGCACCGAAATAGGGAGGGTTAGAGAGACCCAGTACTTC.

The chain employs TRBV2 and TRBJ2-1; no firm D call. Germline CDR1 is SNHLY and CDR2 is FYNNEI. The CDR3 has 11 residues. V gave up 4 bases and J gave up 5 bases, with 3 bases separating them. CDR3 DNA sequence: TGTGCCAGCAGTGTCGACAATGAGCAGTTCTTC. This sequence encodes CASSVDNEQFF.

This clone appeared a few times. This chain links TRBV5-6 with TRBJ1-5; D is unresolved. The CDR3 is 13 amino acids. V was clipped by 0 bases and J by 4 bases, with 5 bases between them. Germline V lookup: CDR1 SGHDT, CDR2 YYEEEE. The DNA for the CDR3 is TGTGCCAGCAGCTTGGGGAGGAATCAGCCCCAGCATTTT. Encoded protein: CASSLGRNQPQHF.

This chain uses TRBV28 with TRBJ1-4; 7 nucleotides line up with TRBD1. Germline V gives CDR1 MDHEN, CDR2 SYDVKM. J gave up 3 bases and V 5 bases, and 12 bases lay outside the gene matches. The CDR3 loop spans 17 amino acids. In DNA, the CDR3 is TGTGCCAGCAGTCCGAGACAGATCAGGGGGGCTAATGAAAAACTGTTTTTT. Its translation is CASSPRQIRGANEKLFF.

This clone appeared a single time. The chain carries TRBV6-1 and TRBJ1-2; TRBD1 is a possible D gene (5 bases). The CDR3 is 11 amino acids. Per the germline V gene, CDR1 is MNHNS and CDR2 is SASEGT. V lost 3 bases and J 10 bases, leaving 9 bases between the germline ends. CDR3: CASSDAGVYTF. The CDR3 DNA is TGTGCCAGCAGTGACGCGGGGGTCTACACCTTC.

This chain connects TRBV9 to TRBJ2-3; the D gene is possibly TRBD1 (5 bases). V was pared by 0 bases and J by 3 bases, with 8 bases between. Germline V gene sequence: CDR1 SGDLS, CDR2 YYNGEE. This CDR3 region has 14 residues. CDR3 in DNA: TGTGCCAGCAGCGTAGGGACATTTACAGATACGCAGTATTTT. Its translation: CASSVGTFTDTQYF.

CDR3 protein: CAIGTFEGYGYTF. CDR3 DNA sequence: TGTGCCATCGGAACATTCGAGGGTTATGGCTACACCTTC. J is TRBJ1-2 and V is TRBV10-3; D is unclear. The CDR3 is 13 residues long. CDR1 ENHRY and CDR2 SYGVKD come from the germline V gene. Trimming pared 8 bases from V and 5 bases from J, leaving 15 bases between.

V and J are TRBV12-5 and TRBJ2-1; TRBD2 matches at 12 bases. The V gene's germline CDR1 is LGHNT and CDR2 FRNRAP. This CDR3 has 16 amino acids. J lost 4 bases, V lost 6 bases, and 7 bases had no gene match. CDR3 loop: CASGPLAGGRYNEQFF. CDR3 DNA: TGTGCTAGTGGACCCCTAGCGGGGGGGCGATACAATGAGCAGTTCTTC.

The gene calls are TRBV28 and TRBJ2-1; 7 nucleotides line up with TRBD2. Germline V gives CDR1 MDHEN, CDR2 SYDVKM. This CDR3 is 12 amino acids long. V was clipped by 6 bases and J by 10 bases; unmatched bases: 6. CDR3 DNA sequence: TGTGCCAGCAGCCCCATAGCGGGCGAGCAGTTCTTC. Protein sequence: CASSPIAGEQFF.

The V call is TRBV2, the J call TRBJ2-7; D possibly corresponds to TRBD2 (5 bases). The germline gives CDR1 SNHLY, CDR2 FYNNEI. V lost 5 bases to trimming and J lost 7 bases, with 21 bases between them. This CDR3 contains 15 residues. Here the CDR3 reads CASSLGRTPSGEQYF. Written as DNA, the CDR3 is TGTGCCAGCAGTTTGGGCCGGACTCCCTCCGGTGAGCAGTACTTC. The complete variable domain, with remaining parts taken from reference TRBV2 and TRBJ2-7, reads EPEVTQTPSHQVTQMGQEVILRCVPISNHLYFYWYRQILGQKVEFLVSFYNNEISEKSEIFDDQFSVERPDGSNFTLKIRSTKLEDSAMYFCASSLGRTPSGEQYFGPGTRLTVT.

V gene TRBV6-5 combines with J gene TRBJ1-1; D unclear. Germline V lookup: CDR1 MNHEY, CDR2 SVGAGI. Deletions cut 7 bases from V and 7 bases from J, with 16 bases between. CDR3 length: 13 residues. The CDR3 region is CASTPGREHEAFF. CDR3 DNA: TGTGCCAGCACCCCCGGGCGGGAGCATGAAGCTTTCTTT.

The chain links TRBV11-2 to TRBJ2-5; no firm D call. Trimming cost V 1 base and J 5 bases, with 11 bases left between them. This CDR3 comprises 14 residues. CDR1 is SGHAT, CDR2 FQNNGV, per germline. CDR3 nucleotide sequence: TGTGCCAGCAGCTTAGTTTCCCGCAGGGAGACCCAGTACTTC. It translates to CASSLVSRRETQYF. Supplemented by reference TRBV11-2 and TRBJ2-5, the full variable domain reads EAGVAQSPRYKIIEKRQSVAFWCNPISGHATLYWYQQILGQGPKLLIQFQNNGVVDDSQLPKDRFSAERLKGVDSTLKIQPAKLEDSAVYLCASSLVSRRETQYFGPGTRLLVL.

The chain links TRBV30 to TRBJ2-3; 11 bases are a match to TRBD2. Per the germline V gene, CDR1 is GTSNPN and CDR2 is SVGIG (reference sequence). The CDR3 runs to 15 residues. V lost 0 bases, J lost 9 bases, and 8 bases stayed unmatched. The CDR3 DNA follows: TGTGCCTGGAGTGTATTAGCGGGGGGGCAGGGCACGCAGTATTTT. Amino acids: CAWSVLAGGQGTQYF.

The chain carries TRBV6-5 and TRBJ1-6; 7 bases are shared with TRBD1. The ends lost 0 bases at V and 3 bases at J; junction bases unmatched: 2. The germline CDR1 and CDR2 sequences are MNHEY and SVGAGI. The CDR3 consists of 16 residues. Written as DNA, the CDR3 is TGTGCCAGCAGTTACTCGGGACAGAACTATAATTCACCCCTCCACTTT. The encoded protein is CASSYSGQNYNSPLHF.

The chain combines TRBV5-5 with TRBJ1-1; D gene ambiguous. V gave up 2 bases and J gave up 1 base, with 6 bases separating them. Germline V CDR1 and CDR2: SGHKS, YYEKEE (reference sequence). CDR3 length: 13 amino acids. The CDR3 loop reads CASSLSWNTEAFF. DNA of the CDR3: TGTGCCAGCAGCTTATCATGGAACACTGAAGCTTTCTTT.

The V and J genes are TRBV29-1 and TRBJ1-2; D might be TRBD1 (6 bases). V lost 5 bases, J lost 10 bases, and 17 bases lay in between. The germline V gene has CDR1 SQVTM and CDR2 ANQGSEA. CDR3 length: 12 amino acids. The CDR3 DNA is TGCAGCGTTCTCCAGGGGTTCACGGACTACACCTTC. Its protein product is CSVLQGFTDYTF.

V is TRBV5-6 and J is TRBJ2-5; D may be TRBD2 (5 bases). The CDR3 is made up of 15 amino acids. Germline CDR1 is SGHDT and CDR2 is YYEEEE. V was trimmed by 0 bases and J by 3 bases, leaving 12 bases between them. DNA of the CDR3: TGTGCCAGCAGCTTGGAGGTTAGCGTAGAAGAGACCCAGTACTTC. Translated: CASSLEVSVEETQYF.

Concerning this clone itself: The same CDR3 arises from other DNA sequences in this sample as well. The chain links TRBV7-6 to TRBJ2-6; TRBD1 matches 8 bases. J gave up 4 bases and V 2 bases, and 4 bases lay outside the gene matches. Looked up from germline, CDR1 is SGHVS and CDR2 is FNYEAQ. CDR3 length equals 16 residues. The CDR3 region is CASSLTGGSGANVLTF. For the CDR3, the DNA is TGTGCCAGCAGCTTAACAGGGGGGTCCGGGGCCAACGTCCTGACTTTC.

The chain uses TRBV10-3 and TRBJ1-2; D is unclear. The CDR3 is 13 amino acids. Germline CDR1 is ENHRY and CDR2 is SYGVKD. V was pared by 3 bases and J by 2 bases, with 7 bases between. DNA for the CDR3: TGTGCCATCAGTGACGGAGGGAACTATGGCTACACCTTC. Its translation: CAISDGGNYGYTF.

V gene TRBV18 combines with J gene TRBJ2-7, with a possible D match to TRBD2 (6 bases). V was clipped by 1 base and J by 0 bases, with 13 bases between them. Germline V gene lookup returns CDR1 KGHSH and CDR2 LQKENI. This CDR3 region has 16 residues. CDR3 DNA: TGTGCCAGCTCACCACACGGGGGAGGCCTCTCCTACGAGCAGTACTTC. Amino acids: CASSPHGGGLSYEQYF.

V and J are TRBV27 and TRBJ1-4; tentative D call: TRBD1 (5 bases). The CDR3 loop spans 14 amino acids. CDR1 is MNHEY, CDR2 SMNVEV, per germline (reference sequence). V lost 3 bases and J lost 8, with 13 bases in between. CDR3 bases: TGTGCCAGCAGTTTGAAAAGGGGAGGGGAAAAACTGTTTTTT. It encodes CASSLKRGGEKLFF.

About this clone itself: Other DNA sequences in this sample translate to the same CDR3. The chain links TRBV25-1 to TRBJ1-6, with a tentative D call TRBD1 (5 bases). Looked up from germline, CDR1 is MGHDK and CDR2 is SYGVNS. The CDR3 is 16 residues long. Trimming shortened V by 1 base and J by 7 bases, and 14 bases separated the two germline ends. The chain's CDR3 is CASSESWGVGNSPLHF. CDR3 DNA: TGTGCCAGCAGTGAATCATGGGGGGTTGGAAATTCACCCCTCCACTTT.

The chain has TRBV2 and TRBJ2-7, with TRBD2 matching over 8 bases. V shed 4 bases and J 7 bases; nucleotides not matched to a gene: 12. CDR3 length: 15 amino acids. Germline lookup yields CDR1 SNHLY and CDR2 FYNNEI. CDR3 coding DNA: TGTGCCAGCAGTGTGATAAGTAGCGGGATAGGTGAGCAGTACTTC. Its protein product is CASSVISSGIGEQYF.

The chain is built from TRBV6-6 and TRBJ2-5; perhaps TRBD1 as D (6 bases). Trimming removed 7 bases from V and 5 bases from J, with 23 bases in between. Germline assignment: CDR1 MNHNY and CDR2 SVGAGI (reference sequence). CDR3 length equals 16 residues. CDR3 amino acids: CASTDSGHPRGETQYF. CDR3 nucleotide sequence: TGTGCCAGCACCGACAGTGGACATCCAAGGGGGGAGACCCAGTACTTC.

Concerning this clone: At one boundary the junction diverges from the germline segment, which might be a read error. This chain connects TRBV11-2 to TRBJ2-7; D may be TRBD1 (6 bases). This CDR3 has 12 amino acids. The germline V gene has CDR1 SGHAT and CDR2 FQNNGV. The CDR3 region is CASSLETGTKVF. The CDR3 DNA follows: TGTGCCAGCAGCTTAGAGACCGGGACAAAAGTCTTC.

CDR3 amino acids: CASSFPGRTGGPQHF. DNA of the CDR3: TGTGCCAGCAGTTTCCCGGGACGTACAGGGGGGCCCCAGCATTTT. The chain joins TRBV28 to TRBJ1-5; 8 bases agree with TRBD1. This CDR3 region has 15 residues. Germline loops: CDR1 MDHEN, CDR2 SYDVKM. The V gene end was trimmed by 3 bases and the J gene end by 9 bases; junction bases not matched to a gene: 10.